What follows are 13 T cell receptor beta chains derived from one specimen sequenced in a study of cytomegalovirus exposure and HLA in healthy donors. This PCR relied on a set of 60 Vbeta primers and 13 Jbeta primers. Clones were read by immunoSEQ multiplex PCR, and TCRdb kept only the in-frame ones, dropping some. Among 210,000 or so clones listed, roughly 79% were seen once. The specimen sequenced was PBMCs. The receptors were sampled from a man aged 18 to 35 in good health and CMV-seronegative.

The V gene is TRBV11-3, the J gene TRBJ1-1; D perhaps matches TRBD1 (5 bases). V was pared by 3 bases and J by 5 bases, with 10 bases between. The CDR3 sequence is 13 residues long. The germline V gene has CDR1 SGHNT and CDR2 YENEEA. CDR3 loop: CASSFIRETEAFF. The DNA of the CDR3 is TGTGCCAGCAGCTTCATCAGGGAAACTGAAGCTTTCTTT.

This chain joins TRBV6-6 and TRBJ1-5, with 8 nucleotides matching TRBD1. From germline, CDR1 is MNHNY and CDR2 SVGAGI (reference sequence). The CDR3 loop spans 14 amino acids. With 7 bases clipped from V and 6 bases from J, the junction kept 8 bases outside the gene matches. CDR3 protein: CASTGTGGSQPQHF. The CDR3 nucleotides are TGTGCCAGCACGGGAACAGGGGGAAGTCAGCCCCAGCATTTT.

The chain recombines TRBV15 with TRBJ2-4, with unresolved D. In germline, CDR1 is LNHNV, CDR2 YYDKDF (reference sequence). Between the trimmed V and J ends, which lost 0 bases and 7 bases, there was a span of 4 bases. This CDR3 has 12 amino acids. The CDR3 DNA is TGTGCCACCAGCAGAGATCATAACATTCAGTACTTC. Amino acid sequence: CATSRDHNIQYF.

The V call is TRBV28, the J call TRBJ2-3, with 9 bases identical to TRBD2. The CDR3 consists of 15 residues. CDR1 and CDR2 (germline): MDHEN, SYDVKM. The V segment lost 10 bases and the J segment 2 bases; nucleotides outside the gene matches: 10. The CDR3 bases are TGTGCCACCTCGGGGCTAGCGGGGTACACAGATACGCAGTATTTT. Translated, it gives CATSGLAGYTDTQYF. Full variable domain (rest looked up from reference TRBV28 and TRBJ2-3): DVKVTQSSRYLVKRTGEKVFLECVQDMDHENMFWYRQDPGLGLRLIYFSYDVKMKEKGDIPEGYSVSREKKERFSLILESASTNQTSMYLCATSGLAGYTDTQYFGPGTRLTVL.

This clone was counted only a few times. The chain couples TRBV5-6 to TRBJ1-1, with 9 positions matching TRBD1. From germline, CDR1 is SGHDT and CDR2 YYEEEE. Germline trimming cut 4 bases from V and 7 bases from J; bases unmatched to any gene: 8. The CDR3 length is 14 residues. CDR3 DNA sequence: TGTGCCAGCAGCGAGGGACAGGGATACTGTGAAGCTTTCTTT. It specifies CASSEGQGYCEAFF.

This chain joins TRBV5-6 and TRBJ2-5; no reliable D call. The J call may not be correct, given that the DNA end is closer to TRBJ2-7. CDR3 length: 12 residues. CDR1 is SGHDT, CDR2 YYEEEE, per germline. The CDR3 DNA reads TGTGCCAGCAGCTTGCGGTCCTACGAGCAGTACTTC. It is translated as CASSLRSYEQYF.

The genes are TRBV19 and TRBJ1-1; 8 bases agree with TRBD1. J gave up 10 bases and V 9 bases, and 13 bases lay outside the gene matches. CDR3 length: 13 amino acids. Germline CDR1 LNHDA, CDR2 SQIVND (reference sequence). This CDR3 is CARMDRVGFAAFF. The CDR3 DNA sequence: TGTGCCAGGATGGACAGGGTTGGCTTCGCAGCTTTCTTT.

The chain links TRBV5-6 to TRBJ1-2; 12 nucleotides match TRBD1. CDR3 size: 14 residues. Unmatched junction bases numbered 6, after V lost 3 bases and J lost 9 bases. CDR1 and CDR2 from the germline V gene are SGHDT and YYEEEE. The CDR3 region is CASSSRDRGLSYTF. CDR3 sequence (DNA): TGTGCCAGCAGCTCCCGGGACAGGGGGCTCAGCTACACCTTC.

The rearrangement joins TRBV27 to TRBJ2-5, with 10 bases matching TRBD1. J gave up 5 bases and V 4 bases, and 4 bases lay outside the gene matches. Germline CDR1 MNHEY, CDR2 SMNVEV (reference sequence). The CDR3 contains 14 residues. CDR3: CASSWGQGRETQYF. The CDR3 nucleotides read TGTGCCAGCAGTTGGGGACAGGGGAGGGAGACCCAGTACTTC.

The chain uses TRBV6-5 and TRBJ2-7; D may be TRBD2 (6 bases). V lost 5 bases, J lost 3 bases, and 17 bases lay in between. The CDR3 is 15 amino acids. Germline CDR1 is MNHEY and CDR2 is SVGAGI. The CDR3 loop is CASSHFSADYYEQYF. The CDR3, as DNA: TGTGCCAGCAGTCACTTTTCGGCGGACTACTACGAGCAGTACTTC.

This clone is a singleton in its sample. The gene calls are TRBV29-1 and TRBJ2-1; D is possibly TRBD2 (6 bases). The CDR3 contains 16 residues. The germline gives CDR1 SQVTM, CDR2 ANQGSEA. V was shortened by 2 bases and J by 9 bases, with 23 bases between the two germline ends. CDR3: CSVEIVGLARDGEQFF. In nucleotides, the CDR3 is TGCAGCGTTGAAATCGTTGGGCTAGCGAGAGACGGTGAGCAGTTCTTC.

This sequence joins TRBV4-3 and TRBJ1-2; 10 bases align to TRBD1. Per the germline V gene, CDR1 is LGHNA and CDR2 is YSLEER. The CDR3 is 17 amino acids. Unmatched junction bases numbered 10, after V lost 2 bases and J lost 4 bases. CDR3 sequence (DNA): TGCGCCAGCAGCCAAAACCAGGGACAGGGGCTGATCTATGGCTACACCTTC. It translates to CASSQNQGQGLIYGYTF.

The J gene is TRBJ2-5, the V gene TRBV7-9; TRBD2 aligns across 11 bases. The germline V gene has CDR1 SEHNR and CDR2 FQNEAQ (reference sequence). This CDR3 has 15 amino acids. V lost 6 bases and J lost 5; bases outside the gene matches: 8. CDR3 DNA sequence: TGTGCCAGCAGTTTACTAGCGGGAGTGAAGGAGACCCAGTACTTC. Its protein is CASSLLAGVKETQYF.